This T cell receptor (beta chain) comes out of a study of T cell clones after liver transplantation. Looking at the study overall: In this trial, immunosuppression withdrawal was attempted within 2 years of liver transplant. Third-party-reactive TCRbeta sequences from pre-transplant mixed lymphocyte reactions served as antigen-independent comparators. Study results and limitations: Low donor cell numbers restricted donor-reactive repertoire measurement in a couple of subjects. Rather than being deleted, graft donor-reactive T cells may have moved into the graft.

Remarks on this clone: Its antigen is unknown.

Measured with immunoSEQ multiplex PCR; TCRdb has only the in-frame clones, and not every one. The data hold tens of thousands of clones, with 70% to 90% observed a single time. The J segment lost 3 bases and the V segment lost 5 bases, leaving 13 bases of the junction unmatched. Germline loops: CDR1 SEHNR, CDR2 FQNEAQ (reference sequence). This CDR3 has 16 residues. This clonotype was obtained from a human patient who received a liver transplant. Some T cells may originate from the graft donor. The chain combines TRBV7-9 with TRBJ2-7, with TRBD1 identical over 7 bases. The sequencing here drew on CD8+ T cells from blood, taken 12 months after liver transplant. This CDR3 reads CASSPRNRGTFYEQYF. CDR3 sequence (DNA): TGTGCCAGCAGCCCAAGGAACAGGGGAACCTTCTACGAGCAGTACTTC.